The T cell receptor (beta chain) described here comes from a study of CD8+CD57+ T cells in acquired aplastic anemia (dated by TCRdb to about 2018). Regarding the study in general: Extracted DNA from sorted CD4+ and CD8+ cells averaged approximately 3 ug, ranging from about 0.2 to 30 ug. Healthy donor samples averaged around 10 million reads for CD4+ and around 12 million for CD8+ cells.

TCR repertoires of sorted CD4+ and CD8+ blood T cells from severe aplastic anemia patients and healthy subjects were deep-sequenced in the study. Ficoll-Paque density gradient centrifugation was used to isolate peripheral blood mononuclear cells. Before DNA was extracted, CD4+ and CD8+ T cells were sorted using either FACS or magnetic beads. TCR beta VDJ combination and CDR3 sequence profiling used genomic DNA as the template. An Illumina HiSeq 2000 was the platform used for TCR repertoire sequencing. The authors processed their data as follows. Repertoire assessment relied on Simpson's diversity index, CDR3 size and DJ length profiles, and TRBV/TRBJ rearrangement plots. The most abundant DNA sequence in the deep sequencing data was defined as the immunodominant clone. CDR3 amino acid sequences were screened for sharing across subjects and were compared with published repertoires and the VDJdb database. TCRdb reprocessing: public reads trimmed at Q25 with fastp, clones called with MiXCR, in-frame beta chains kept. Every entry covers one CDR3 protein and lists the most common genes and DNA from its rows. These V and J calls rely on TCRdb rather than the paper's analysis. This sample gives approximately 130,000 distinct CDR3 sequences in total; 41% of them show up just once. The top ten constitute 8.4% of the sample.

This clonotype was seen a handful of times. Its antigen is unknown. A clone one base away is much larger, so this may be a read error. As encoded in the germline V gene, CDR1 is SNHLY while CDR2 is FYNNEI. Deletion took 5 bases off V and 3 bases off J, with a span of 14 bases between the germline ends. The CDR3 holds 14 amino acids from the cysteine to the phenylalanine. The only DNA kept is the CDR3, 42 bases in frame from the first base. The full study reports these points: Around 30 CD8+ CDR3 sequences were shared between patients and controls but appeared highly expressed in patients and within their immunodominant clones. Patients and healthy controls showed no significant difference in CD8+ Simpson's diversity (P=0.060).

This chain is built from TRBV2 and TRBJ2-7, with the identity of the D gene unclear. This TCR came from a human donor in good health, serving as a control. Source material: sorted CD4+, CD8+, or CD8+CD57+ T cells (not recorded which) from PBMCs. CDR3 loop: CASSIRASIYEQYF. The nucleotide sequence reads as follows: TGTGCCAGCAGTATCCGGGCATCAATCTACGAGCAGTACTTC.